This T cell receptor (beta chain) is drawn from a study of spatial heterogeneity in lung cancer. This clonotype was counted at least ten times. Individually, TCR cDNA molecules were each labelled with a unique molecular identifier. One entry per CDR3 protein, called by TCRdb with MiXCR from the 5' RACE reads. This table has about 22,000 distinct CDR3 sequences, about 4.5% appearing once. The time point denotes: sample taken at primary tumor resection. From tumor, nontumor lung or frozen PBMC, whole RNA was taken unsorted for sequencing. There were 72 donors, all of them untreated patients with early-stage non-small cell lung cancer. Looked up from germline, CDR1 is SGDLS and CDR2 is YYNGEE. The CDR3 loop spans 15 amino acids. V was clipped by 0 bases and J by 2 bases, with 10 bases between them.

The genes are TRBV9 and TRBJ2-3; no definite D call. The sequence was collected from a male donor with early-stage non-small cell lung cancer. The sequencing used PBMCs, collected at surgery. The CDR3 nucleotides read TGTGCCAGCAGCGTAGTACCACAAGACACAGATACGCAGTATTTT. It is translated as CASSVVPQDTDTQYF.